This TCR beta chain was obtained from a study of T cells in Graves' hyperthyroidism and ophthalmopathy. The sample holds a few counts of this clonotype. The diagnoses drew upon clinical symptoms, serum thyroxine and TRAb, thyroid ultrasound and orbital computed tomography. There are 15 residues in the CDR3. After removal of 4 bases from V and 6 bases from J, the junction contained 9 bases not matched to a gene. Germline V gives CDR1 MGHRA, CDR2 YSYEKL. What was amplified from RNA transcripts were TCR beta CDR3 regions. Carried out on the TCR CDR3, a first-round RT-PCR used the HTBI primer set. MiXCR, run by TCRdb on the multiplex PCR reads, gives a single entry per CDR3 protein. The data hold 730,000 or so distinct CDR3 sequences, with about 17% observed a single time.

Sequencing was done on a sample of blood. This receptor was obtained from a woman in her forties or fifties with Graves' hyperthyroidism that later progressed to Graves' ophthalmopathy. This chain links TRBV4-1 with TRBJ2-7; TRBD1 aligns across 10 bases. The DNA for the CDR3 is TGCGCCAGCAGCCTGCCCGGGACAGGGGTGGGCGAGCAGTACTTC. It codes for CASSLPGTGVGEQYF.